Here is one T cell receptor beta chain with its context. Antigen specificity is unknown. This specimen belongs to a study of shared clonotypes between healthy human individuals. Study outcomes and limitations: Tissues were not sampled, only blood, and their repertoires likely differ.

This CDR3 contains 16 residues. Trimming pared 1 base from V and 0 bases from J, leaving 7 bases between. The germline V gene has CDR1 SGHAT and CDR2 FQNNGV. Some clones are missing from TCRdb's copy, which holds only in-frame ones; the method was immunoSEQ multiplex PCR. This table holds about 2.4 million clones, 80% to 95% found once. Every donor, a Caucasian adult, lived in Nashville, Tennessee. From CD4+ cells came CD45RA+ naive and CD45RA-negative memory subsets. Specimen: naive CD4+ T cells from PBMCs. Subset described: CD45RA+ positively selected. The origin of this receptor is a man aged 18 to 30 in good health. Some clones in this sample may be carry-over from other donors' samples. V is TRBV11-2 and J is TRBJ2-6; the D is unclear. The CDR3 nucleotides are TGTGCCAGCAGCTTAGGCAGCTTCTCTGGGGCCAACGTCCTGACTTTC. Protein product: CASSLGSFSGANVLTF.